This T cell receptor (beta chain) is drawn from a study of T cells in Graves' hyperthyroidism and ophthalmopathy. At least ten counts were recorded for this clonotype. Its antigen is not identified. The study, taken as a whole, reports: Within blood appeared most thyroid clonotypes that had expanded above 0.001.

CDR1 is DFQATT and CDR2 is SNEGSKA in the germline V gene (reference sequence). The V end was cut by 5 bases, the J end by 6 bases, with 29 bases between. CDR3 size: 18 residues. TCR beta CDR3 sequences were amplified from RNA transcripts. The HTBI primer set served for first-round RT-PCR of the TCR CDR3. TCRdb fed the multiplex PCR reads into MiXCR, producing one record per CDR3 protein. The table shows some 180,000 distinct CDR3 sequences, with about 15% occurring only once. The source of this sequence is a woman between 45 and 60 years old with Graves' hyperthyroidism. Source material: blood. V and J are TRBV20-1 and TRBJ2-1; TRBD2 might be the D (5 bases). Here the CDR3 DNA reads TGCAGTGCTCTCGGTGGTTCGGGAATGCGTCCGCCCCCCAATGAGCAGTTCTTC. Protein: CSALGGSGMRPPPNEQFF.